Each of the 7 T cell receptor beta chains below was sequenced from the same sample in a study of OX40 agonist ivuxolimab in advanced cancers. This table comes from immunoSEQ multiplex PCR, and its TCRdb copy is limited to in-frame clones, with some not included. Of about 110,000 clones listed, roughly 90% are singletons. Sample: CD4+ or CD8+ T cells sorted from blood, taken in a trial of the OX40 agonist ivuxolimab. These receptors originate from an adult with an advanced solid tumor such as melanoma, head and neck, liver or kidney cancer.

The chain couples TRBV10-3 to TRBJ2-3, with a weak D call TRBD1 (6 bases). This CDR3 spans 15 amino acids. Germline V lookup: CDR1 ENHRY, CDR2 SYGVKD. With 3 bases removed from V and 0 bases from J, the gap between germline ends came to 10 bases. The CDR3 here is CAISERQGSTDTQYF. CDR3 nucleotides: TGTGCCATCAGTGAACGGCAGGGGAGCACAGATACGCAGTATTTT.

The chain employs TRBV5-1 and TRBJ1-1; D is unresolved. The V gene lost 0 bases and the J gene lost 7 bases, with 13 bases spanning the gap. The length of the CDR3 is 14 residues. From germline, CDR1 is SGHRS and CDR2 YFSETQ. This chain's CDR3 is CASSLVSDGLEAFF. The DNA of the CDR3 is TGCGCCAGCAGCTTGGTATCGGATGGCCTTGAAGCTTTCTTT.

This clone appeared a single time. The chain has TRBV10-3 and TRBJ2-5; 9 nucleotides align to TRBD1. This CDR3 spans 13 amino acids. Trimming at V came to 11 bases and at J to 5 bases, leaving 9 bases not matched to a gene. CDR1 is ENHRY, CDR2 SYGVKD, per germline. The CDR3 sequence: CAANRGQKETQYF. CDR3 coding DNA: TGTGCCGCCAACAGGGGGCAGAAGGAGACCCAGTACTTC.

The V gene is TRBV6-1, the J gene TRBJ1-2; the match to TRBD1 covers 9 bases. J gave up 4 bases and V 3 bases, and 6 bases lay outside the gene matches. This CDR3 comprises 15 residues. Looked up from germline, CDR1 is MNHNS and CDR2 is SASEGT. This CDR3 is CASSEGQGYRYGYTF. CDR3 DNA: TGTGCCAGCAGTGAGGGACAGGGATACCGCTATGGCTACACCTTC.

The CDR3 sequence: CASSPGQAVNEQFF. The CDR3, as DNA: TGCGCCAGCAGCCCGGGACAGGCGGTCAATGAGCAGTTCTTC. The rearrangement joins TRBV5-1 to TRBJ2-1; TRBD1 matches at 8 bases. The CDR3 totals 14 residues. Trimming took 4 bases from V and 6 from J; bases not matched to a gene: 6. In germline, CDR1 is SGHRS, CDR2 YFSETQ.

CDR3 sequence reads: CASTLRVAYGYTF. The CDR3 DNA sequence: TGTGCCAGCACCCTGAGGGTCGCCTATGGCTACACCTTC. This rearrangement joins TRBV6-1 to TRBJ1-2; D is ambiguous. The CDR3 sequence is 13 residues long. Trimming took 7 bases from V and 4 from J, leaving 13 bases between them. The germline V gene has CDR1 MNHNS and CDR2 SASEGT.

The chain couples TRBV4-1 to TRBJ2-7; tentative D call: TRBD2 (5 bases). The germline V gene has CDR1 MGHRA and CDR2 YSYEKL. With 1 base removed from V and 0 bases from J, the gap between germline ends came to 10 bases. This CDR3 has 15 amino acids. The chain's CDR3 is CASSQVPGNSYEQYF. CDR3 bases: TGCGCCAGCAGCCAAGTCCCGGGGAACTCCTACGAGCAGTACTTC.